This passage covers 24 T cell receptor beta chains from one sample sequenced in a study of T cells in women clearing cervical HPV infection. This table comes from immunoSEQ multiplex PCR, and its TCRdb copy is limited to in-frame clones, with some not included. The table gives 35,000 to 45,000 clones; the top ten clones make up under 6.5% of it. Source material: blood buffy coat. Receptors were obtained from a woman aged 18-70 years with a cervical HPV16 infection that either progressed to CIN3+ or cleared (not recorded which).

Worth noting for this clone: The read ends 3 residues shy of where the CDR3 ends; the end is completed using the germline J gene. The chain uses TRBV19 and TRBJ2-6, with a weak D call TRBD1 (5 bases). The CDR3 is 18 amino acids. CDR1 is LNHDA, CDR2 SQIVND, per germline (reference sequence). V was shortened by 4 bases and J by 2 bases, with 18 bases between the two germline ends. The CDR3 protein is CASSNLNFMGPGANVLTF. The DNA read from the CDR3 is TGTGCCAGTAGTAATCTAAATTTTATGGGGCCTGGGGCCAACGTC. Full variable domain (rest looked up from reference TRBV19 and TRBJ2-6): DGGITQSPKYLFRKEGQNVTLSCEQNLNHDAMYWYRQDPGQGLRLIYYSQIVNDFQKGDIAEGYSVSREKKESFPLTVTSAQKNPTAFYLCASSNLNFMGPGANVLTFGAGSRLTVL.

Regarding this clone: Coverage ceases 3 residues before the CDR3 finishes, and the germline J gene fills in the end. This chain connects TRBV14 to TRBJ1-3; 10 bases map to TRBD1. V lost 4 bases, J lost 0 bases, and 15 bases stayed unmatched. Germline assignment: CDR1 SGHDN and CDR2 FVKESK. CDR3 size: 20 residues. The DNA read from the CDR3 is TGTGCCAGCAGCCCCATCGGGACAGGGGCGCTCCAGAGCTCTGGAAACACC. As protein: CASSPIGTGALQSSGNT. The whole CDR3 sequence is CASSPIGTGALQSSGNTIYF.

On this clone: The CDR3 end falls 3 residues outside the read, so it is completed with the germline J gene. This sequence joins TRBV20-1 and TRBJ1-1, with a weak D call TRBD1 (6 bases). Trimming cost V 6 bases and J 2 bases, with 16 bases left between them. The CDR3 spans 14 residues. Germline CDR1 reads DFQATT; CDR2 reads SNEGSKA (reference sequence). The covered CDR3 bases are TGCAGTGCGCCAAATACAGGGACAAACACTGAA. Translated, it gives CSAPNTGTNTE. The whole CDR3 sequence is CSAPNTGTNTEAFF.

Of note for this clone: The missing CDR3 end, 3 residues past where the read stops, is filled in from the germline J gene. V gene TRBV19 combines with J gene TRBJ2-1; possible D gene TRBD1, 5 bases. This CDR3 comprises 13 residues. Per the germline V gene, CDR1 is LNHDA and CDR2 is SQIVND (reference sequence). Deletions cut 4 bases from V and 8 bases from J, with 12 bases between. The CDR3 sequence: CASSTQGAHEQFF. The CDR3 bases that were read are TGTGCCAGTAGTACGCAGGGCGCCCATGAG.

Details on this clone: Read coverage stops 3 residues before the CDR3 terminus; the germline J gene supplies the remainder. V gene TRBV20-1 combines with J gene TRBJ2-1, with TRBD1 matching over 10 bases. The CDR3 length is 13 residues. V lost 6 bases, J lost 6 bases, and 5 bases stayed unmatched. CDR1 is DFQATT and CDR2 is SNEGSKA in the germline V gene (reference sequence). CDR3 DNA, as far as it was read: TGCAGTGCCGTAGGGACAGGGGTCAATGAG. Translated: CSAVGTGVNE. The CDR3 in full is CSAVGTGVNEQFF.

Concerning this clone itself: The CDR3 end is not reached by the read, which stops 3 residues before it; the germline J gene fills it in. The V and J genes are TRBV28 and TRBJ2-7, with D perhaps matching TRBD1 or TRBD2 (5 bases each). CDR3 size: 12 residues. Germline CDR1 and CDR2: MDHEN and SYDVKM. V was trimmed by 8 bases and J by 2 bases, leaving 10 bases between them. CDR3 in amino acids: CASQRGPYEQYF. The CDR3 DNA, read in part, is TGTGCCAGCCAGAGGGGCCCCTACGAG.

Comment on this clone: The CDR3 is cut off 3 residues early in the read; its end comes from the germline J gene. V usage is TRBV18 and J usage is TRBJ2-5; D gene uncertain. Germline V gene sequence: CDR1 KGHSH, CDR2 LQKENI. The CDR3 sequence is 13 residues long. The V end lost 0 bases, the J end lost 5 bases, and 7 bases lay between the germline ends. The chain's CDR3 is CASSPPSRETQYF. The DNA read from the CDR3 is TGTGCCAGCTCACCACCGAGTCGGGAGACC.

The sequenced CDR3 bases are TGTGCCAGCAGCTTAGGGACAGGGCCAGATACG. Encoded protein: CASSLGTGPDT. The whole CDR3 sequence reads CASSLGTGPDTQYF. The chain recombines TRBV7-9 with TRBJ2-3, with 8 bases matching TRBD1. The CDR3 extends 3 residues past the end of the read, so its final part is completed from the germline J gene. The CDR3 is 14 amino acids. CDR1 is SEHNR and CDR2 is FQNEAQ in the germline V gene (reference sequence). With V trimmed by 1 base and J by 4 bases, 1 base remained unmatched.

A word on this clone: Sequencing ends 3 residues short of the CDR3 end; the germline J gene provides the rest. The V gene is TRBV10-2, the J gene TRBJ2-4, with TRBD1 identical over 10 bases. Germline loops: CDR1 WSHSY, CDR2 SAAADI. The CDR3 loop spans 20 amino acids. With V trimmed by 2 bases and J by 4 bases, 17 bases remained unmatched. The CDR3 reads CASSEPRLIDRGRPKNIQYF. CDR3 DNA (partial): TGCGCCAGCAGTGAGCCAAGGCTGATCGACAGGGGGCGTCCTAAAAACATT.

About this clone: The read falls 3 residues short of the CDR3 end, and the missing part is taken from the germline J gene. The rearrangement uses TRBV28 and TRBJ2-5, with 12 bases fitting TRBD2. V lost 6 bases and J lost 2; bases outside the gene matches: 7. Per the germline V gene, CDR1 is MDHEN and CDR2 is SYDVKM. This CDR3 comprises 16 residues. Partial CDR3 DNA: TGTGCCAGCAGGGCCCCTCTAGCGGGAGGGCAAGAGACC. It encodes CASRAPLAGGQET. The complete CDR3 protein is CASRAPLAGGQETQYF.

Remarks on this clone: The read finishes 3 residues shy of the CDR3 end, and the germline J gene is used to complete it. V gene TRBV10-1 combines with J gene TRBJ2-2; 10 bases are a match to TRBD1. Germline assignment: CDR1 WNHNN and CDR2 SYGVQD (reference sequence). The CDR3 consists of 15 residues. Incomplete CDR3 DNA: TGCGCCAGCAGCCCTGGACAGGGGGATAATGAAAAG. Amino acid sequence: CASSPGQGDNEK. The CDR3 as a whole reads CASSPGQGDNEKLFF.

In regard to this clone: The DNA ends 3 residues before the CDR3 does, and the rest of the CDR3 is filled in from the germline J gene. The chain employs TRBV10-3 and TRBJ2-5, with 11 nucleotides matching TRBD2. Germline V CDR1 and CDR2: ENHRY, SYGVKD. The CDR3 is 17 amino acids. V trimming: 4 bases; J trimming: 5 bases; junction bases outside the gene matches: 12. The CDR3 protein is CAISAPRGGLAEETQYF. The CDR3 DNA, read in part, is TGTGCCATCAGTGCCCCACGCGGGGGACTAGCGGAGGAGACC.

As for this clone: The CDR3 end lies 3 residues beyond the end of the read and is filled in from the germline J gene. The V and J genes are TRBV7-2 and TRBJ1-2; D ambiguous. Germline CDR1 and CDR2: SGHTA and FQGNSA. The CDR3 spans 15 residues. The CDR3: CASSQAAGALYDYTF. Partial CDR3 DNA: TGTGCCAGCAGCCAGGCGGCGGGAGCACTCTACGAC. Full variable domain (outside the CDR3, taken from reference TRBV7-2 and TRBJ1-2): GAGVSQSPSNKVTEKGKDVELRCDPISGHTALYWYRQSLGQGLEFLIYFQGNSAPDKSGLPSDRFSAERTGGSVSTLTIQRTQQEDSAVYLCASSQAAGALYDYTFGSGTRLTVV.

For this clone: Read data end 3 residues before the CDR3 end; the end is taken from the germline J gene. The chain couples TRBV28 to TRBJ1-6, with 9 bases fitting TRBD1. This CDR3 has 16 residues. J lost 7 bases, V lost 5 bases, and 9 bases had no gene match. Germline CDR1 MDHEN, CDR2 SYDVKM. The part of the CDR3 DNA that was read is TGTGCCAGCAGTCGGACAGGGGCACTATGGAATTCACCC. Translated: CASSRTGALWNSP. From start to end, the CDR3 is CASSRTGALWNSPLHF.

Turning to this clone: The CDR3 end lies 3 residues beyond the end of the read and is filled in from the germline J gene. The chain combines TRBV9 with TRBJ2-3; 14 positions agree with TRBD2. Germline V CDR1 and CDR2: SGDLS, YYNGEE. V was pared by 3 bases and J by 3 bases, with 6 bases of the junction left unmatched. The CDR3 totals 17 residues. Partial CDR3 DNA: TGTGCCAGCAGCGAGACTAGCGGGAGGGCTGGGACAGATACG. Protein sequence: CASSETSGRAGTDT. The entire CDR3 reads CASSETSGRAGTDTQYF.

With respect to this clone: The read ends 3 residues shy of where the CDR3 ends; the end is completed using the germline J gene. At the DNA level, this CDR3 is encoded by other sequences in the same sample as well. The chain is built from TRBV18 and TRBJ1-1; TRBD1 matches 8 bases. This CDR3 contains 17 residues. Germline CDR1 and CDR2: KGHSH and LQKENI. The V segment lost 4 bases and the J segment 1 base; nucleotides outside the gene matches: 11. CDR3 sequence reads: CASSQLRLGQANTEAFF. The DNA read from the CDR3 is TGTGCCAGCTCACAGTTACGCCTGGGACAGGCGAACACTGAA.

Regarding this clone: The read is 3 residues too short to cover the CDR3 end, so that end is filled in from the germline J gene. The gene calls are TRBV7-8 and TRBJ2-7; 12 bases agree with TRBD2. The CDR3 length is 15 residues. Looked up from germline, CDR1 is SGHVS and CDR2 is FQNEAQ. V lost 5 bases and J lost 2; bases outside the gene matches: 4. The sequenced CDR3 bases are TGTGCCAGCAGCCCGACTAGCGGGAGAACCTACGAG. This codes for CASSPTSGRTYE. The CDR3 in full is CASSPTSGRTYEQYF.

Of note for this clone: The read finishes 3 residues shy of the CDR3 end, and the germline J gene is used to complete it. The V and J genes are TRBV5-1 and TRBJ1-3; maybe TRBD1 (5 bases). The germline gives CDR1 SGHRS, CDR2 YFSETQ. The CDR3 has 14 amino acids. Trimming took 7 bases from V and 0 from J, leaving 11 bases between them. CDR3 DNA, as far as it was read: TGCGCCAGCCGCGACAGTTTCTCTGGAAACACC. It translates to CASRDSFSGNT. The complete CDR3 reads CASRDSFSGNTIYF. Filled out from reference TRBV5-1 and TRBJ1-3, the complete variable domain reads KAGVTQTPRYLIKTRGQQVTLSCSPISGHRSVSWYQQTPGQGLQFLFEYFSETQRNKGNFPGRFSGRQFSNSRSEMNVSTLELGDSALYLCASRDSFSGNTIYFGEGSWLTVV.

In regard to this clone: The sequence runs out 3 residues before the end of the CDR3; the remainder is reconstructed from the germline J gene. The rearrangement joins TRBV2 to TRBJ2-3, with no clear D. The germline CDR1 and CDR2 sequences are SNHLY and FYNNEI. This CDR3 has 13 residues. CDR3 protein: CASKRAGNQPQYF. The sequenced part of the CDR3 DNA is TGTGCCAGCAAAAGGGCTGGCAATCAGCCG.

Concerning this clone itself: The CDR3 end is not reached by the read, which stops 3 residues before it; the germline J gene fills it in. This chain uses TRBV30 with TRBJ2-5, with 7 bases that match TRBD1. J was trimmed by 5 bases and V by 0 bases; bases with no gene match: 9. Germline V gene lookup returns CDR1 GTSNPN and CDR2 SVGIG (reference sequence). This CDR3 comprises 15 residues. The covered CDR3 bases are TGTGCCTGGAGTGTACGGGAAAGGGGGCGGGAGACC. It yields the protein CAWSVRERGRET. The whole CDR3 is CAWSVRERGRETQYF.

The sequenced part of the CDR3 DNA is TGCGCCAGCAGCGCCCGGACAGCCTCCGCCTACGAG. Its protein is CASSARTASAYE. The CDR3 in its entirety is CASSARTASAYEQYF. The chain uses TRBV4-1 and TRBJ2-7, with TRBD1 as a possible D gene (6 bases). The CDR3 end falls 3 residues outside the read, so it is completed with the germline J gene. The germline CDR1 and CDR2 sequences are MGHRA and YSYEKL. The CDR3 is made up of 15 amino acids. V lost 5 bases and J lost 2, with 16 bases in between.

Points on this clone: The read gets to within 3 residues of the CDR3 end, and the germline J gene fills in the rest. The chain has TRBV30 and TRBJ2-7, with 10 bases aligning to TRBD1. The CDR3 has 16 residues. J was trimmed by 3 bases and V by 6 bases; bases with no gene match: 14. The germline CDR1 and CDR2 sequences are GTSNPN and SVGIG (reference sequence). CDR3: CACYSTDRGRGYEQYF. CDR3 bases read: TGTGCCTGTTACTCCACGGACAGGGGGAGAGGCTACGAG.

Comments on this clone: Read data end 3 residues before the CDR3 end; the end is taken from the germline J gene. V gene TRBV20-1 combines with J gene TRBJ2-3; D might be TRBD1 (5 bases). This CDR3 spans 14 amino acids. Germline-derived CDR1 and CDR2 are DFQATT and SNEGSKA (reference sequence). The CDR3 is CSASLGVAIETQYF. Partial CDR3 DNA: TGCAGTGCTAGTCTAGGGGTTGCCATTGAGACG.

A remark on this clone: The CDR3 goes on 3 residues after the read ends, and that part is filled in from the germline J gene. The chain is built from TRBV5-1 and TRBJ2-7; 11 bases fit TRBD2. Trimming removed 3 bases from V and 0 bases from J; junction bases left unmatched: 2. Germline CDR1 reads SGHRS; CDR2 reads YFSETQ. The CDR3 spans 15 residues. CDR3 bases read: TGCGCCAGCAGCTCGGGACTAGCGGACTCCTACGAG. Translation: CASSSGLADSYE. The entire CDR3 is CASSSGLADSYEQYF.